This TCR beta chain was identified during a study of OX40 agonist ivuxolimab in advanced cancers. Study in general: Patients took ivuxolimab, an agonistic anti-OX40 (CD134) antibody.

As for this clone: The antigen is unknown.

Trimming shortened V by 5 bases and J by 1 base, and 14 bases separated the two germline ends. Germline CDR1 reads SGHTA; CDR2 reads FQGNSA. The CDR3 spans 15 residues. Individuals having autoimmune disease history or systemic immunosuppression were not enrolled. Study conclusions and caveats: Expanded clones were, on average, more numerous among CD8+ T cells than CD4+.

Sequenced by immunoSEQ multiplex PCR; TCRdb stores in-frame clones only, minus some. This table has just under 75,000 clones, 80% to 95% appearing once. The TCR originated in an adult with an advanced solid tumor such as melanoma, head and neck, liver or kidney cancer. Here the sequenced sample was CD4+ or CD8+ T cells sorted from blood, taken in a trial of the OX40 agonist ivuxolimab. The chain employs TRBV7-2 and TRBJ2-5, with D possibly called TRBD1 or TRBD2 (5 bases each). Written as DNA, the CDR3 is TGTGCCAGCAGCCCAACCGGGACGGCCCAAGAGACCCAGTACTTC. This sequence encodes CASSPTGTAQETQYF.